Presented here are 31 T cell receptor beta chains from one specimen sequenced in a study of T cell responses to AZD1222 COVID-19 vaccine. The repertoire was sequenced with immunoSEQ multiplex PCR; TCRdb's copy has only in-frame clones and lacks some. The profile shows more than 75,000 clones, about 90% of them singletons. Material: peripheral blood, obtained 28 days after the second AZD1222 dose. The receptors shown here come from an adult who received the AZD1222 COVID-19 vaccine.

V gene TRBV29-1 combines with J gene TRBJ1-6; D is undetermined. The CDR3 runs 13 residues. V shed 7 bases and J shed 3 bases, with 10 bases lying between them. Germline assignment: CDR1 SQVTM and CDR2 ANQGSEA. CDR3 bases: TGCAGCGCCGCCACAAACTATAATTCACCCCTCCACTTT. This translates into CSAATNYNSPLHF.

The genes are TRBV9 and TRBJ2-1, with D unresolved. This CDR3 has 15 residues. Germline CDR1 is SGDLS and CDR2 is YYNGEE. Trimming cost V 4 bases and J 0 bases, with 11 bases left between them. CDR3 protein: CASSPALGSYNEQFF. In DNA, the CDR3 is TGTGCCAGCAGCCCTGCCCTGGGCTCCTACAATGAGCAGTTCTTC.

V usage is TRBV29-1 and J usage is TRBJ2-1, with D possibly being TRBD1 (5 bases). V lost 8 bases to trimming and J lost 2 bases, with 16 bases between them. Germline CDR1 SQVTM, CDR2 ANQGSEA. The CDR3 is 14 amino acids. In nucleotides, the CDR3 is TGCAGCCTTGGAGTCAGGGAAGCCTACAATGAGCAGTTCTTC. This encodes CSLGVREAYNEQFF.

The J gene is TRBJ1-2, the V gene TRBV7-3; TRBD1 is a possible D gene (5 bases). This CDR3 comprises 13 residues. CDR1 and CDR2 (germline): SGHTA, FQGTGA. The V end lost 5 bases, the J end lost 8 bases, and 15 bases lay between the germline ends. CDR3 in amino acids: CASSQTGDLGYTF. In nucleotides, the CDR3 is TGTGCCAGCAGCCAAACTGGGGACTTGGGCTACACCTTC.

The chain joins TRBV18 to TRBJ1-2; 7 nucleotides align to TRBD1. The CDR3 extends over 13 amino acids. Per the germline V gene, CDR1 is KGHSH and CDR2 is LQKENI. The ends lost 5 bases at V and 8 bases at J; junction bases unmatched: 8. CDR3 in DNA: TGTGCCAGCTCAGAACAGGGGATGCGGGGCTACACCTTC. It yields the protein CASSEQGMRGYTF.

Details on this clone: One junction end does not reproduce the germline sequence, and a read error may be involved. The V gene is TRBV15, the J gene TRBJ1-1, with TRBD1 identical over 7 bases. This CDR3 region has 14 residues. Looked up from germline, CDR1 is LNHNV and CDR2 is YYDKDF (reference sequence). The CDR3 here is CATSRGGVNTEAFF. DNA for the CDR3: TGTGCCACCAGTAGAGGGGGCGTGAACACTGAAGCTTTCTTT. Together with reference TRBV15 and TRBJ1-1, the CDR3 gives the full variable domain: DAMVIQNPRYQVTQFGKPVTLSCSQTLNHNVMYWYQQKSSQAPKLLFHYYDKDFNNEADTPDNFQSRRPNTSFCFLDIRSPGLGDTAMYLCATSRGGVNTEAFFGQGTRLTVV.

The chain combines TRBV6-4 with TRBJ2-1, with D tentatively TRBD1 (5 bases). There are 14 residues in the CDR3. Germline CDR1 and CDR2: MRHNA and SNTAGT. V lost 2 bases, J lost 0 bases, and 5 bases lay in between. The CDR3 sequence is CASSDRGSYNEQFF. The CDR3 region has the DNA TGTGCCAGCAGTGACAGGGGCTCCTACAATGAGCAGTTCTTC.

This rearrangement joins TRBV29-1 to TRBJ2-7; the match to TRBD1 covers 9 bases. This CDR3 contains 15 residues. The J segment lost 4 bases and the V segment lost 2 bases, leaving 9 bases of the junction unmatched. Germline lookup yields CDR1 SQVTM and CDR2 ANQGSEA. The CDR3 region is CSVEPTGQGTYEQYF. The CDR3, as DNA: TGCAGCGTTGAACCAACGGGACAGGGAACGTACGAGCAGTACTTC.

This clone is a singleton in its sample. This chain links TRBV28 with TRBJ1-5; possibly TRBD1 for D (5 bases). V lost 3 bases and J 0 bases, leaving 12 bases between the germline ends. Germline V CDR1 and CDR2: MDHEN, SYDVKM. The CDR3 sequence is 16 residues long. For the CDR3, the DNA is TGTGCCAGCAGTTTCGCCCAGGGTTATAGCAATCAGCCCCAGCATTTT. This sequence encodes CASSFAQGYSNQPQHF.

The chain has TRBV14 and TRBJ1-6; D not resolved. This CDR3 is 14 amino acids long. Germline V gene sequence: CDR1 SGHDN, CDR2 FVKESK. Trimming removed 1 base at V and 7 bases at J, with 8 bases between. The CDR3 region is CASSQVRGNSPLHF. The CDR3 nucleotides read TGTGCCAGCAGCCAAGTACGAGGGAATTCACCCCTCCACTTT.

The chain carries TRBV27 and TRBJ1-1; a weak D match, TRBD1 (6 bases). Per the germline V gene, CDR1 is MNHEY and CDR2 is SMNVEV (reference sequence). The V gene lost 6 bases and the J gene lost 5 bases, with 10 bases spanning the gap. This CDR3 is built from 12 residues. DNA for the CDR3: TGTGCCAGCAGCGTAAGGGGGACTGAAGCTTTCTTT. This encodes CASSVRGTEAFF.

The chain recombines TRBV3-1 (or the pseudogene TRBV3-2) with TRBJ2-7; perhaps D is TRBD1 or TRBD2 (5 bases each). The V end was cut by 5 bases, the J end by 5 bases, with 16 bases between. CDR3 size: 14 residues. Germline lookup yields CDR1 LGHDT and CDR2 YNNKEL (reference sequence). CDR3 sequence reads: CASSNYRDVNEQYF. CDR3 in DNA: TGTGCCAGCAGCAACTACCGGGACGTCAACGAGCAGTACTTC.

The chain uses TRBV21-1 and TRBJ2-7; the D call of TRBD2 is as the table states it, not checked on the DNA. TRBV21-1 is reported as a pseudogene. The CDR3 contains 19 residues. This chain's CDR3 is CASSKRRRLADRFHYEQYF. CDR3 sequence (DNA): TGTGCCAGCAGCAAACGAAGGAGACTAGCTGACAGGTTTCACTACGAGCAGTACTTC.

DNA of the CDR3: TGTGCCAGCAGTTACTCGACGCTAGCGGGAGCATTCGAGCAGTACTTC. This encodes CASSYSTLAGAFEQYF. The V call is TRBV6-2 or TRBV6-3, the J call TRBJ2-7; TRBD2 matches at 10 bases. V dropped 0 bases and J dropped 6; count of bases not matched to a gene: 8. The length of the CDR3 is 16 residues. Germline V gene lookup returns CDR1 MNHEY and CDR2 SVGEGT.

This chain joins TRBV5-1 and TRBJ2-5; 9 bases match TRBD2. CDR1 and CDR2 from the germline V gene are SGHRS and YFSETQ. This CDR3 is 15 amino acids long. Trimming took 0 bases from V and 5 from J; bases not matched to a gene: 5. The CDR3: CASSLAELAGETQYF. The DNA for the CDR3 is TGCGCCAGCAGCTTGGCCGAACTAGCGGGCGAGACCCAGTACTTC.

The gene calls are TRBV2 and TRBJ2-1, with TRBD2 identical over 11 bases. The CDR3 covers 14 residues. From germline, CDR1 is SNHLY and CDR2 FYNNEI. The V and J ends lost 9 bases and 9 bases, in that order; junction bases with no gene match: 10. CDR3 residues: CARALAGGVGEQFF. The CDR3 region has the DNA TGTGCCAGAGCGCTAGCGGGAGGTGTGGGTGAGCAGTTCTTC.

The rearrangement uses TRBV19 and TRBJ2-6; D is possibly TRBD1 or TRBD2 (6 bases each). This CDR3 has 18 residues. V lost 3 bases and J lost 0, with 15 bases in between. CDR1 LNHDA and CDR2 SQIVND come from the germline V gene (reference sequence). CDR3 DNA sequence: TGTGCCAGTAGTATCGGGGGCAGGTCTACCTCTGGGGCCAACGTCCTGACTTTC. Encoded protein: CASSIGGRSTSGANVLTF.

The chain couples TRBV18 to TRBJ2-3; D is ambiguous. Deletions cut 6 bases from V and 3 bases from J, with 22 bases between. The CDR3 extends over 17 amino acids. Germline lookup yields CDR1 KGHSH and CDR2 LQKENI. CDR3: CASSGRRTPRETDTQYF. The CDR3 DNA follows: TGTGCCAGCTCCGGAAGAAGGACGCCCAGAGAGACAGATACGCAGTATTTT.

The CDR3 region is CASSRTLGEQFF. CDR3 nucleotide sequence: TGTGCCAGCAGCCGGACACTGGGGGAGCAGTTCTTC. This rearrangement joins TRBV12-3 or TRBV12-4 to TRBJ2-1, with D perhaps matching TRBD1 (5 bases). Trimming pared 6 bases from V and 10 bases from J, leaving 13 bases between. The CDR3 is 12 amino acids.

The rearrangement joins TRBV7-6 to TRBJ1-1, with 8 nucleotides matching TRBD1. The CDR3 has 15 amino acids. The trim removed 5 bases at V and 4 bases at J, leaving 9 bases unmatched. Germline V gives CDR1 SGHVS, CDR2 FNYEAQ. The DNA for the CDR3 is TGTGCCAGCAGCCTTCCAACAGGGGGAAGCACTGAAGCTTTCTTT. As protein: CASSLPTGGSTEAFF.

The CDR3 DNA reads as TGCGCCAGCAGTGATGTGGGGACAGGCACAGATACGCAGTATTTT. Translation gives CASSDVGTGTDTQYF. This sequence joins TRBV10-1 and TRBJ2-3; 7 bases match TRBD1. Trimming removed 3 bases from V and 1 base from J; junction bases left unmatched: 4. Germline V gene sequence: CDR1 WNHNN, CDR2 SYGVQD (reference sequence). There are 15 residues in the CDR3.

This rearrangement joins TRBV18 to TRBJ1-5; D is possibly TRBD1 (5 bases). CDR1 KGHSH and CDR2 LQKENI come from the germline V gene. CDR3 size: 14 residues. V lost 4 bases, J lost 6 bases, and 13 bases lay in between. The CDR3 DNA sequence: TGTGCCAGCTCACGTTCGGGGCAGGGTCAGCCCCAGCATTTT. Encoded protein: CASSRSGQGQPQHF.

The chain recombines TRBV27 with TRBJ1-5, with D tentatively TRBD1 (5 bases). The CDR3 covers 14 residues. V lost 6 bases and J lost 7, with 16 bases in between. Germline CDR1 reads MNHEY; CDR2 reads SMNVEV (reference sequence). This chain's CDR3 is CASSQYRSDQPQHF. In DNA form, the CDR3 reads TGTGCCAGCAGCCAGTACAGGTCAGACCAGCCCCAGCATTTT.

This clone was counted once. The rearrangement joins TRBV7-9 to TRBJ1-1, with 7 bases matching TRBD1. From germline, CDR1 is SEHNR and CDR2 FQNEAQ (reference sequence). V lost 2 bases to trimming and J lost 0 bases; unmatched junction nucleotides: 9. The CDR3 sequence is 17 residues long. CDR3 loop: CASSLFPPGQLNTEAFF. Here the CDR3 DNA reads TGTGCCAGCAGCTTATTTCCTCCGGGACAGCTGAACACTGAAGCTTTCTTT.

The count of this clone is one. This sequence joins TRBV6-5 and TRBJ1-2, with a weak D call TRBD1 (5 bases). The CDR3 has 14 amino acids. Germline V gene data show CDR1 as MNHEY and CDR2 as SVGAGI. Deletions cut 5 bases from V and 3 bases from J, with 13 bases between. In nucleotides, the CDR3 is TGTGCCAGCAGTACGGACCAGGGCTACTATGGCTACACCTTC. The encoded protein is CASSTDQGYYGYTF.

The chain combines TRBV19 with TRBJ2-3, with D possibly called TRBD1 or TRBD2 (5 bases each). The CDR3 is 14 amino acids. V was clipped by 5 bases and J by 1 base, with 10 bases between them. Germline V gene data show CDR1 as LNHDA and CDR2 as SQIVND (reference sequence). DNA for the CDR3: TGTGCCAGTAGTGTGCAGGGAGGCACAGATACGCAGTATTTT. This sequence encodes CASSVQGGTDTQYF.

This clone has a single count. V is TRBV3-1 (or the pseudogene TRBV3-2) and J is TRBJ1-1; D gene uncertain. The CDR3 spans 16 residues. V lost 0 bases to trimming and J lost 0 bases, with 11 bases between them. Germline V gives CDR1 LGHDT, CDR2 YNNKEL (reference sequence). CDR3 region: CASSQDIVSLNTEAFF. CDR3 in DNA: TGTGCCAGCAGCCAAGATATCGTCAGCCTGAACACTGAAGCTTTCTTT.

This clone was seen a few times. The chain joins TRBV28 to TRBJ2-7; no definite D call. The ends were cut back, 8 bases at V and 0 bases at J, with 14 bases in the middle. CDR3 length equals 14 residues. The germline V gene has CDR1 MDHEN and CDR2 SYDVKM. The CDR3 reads CASLGFSASYEQYF. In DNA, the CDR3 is TGTGCCAGCTTAGGTTTCTCGGCCTCCTACGAGCAGTACTTC.

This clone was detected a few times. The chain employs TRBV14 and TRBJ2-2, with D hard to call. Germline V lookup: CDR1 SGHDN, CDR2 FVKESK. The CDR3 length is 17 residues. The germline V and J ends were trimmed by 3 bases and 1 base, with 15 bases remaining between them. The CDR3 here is CASSQGYSRRNTGELFF. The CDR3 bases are TGTGCCAGCAGCCAGGGCTACTCCCGTCGGAACACCGGGGAGCTGTTTTTT.

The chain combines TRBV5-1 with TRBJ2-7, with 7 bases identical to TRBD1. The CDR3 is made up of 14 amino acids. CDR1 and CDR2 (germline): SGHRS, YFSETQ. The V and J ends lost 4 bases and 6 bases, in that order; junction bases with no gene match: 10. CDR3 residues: CASSIRDRQGEQYF. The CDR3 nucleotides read TGCGCCAGCAGCATCCGGGACAGACAGGGCGAGCAGTACTTC.

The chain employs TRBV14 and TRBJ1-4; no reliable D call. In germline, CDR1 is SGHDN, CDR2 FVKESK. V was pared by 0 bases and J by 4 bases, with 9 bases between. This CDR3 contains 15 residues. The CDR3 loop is CASSQDRGRNEKLFF. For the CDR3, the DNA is TGTGCCAGCAGCCAAGATCGCGGACGTAATGAAAAACTGTTTTTT.